This T cell receptor beta chain emerged from a study of PD-1 blockade in classical Hodgkin lymphoma. Study at large: A 3 mg/kg intravenous dose of nivolumab was received by patients every 2 weeks. Study findings and constraints: Complete responders possessed baseline diversity comparable to newly diagnosed patients. Researchers reported that CD4+ TCR diversity, though not CD8+, rose significantly by C4D1. Whatever underlies the repertoire differences (possibly disease activity or prior therapy) remains undefined.

Time point of the sample: cycle 4 day 1 (C4D1), after less than seven weeks of nivolumab. All the patients suffered relapse after autologous stem cell transplantation, and brentuximab vedotin exposure differed. The V and J ends lost 5 bases and 5 bases respectively, with 7 bases between them. CDR1 and CDR2 from the germline V gene are LNHDA and SQIVND (reference sequence). CDR3 length equals 13 residues. Turning to this clone: What it binds is not known.

The data were produced by immunoSEQ multiplex PCR, yet TCRdb's version contains in-frame clones alone and is incomplete. This table holds tens of thousands of clones, about 90% found once. The source is a human donor with classical Hodgkin lymphoma. This chain links TRBV19 with TRBJ1-6; maybe TRBD1 (5 bases). This specimen was peripheral blood mononuclear cells (PBMCs), taken before the fourth cycle of nivolumab. The CDR3 DNA reads as TGTGCCAGTAGTGCGACAGATAATTCACCCCTCCACTTT. Amino acid sequence: CASSATDNSPLHF.